A selection of T cell receptor beta chains follows, all from one sample in a study of human T cells and chemical hapten exposure. Each CDR3 protein is one row after TCRdb ran MiXCR on the RACE reads. The sample has under 110,000 distinct CDR3 sequences; roughly 12% are singletons. This material consisted of whole blood, taken in connection with sensitization to the hapten diphenylcyclopropenone (DPC). These receptor sequences come from a woman aged 50 to 60 with alopecia areata. Some clones in this sample may be carry-over from other donors' samples. The CDR3 runs from the conserved cysteine through the conserved F or W. D genes are given only for firm matches. Not all rows give a size; the values are once, few, many and, for expanded clones, a class.

clone_size j_call d_call v_call cdr3_nt cdr3_aa
NA TRBJ1-1 NA TRBV6-5 TGTGCCAGCAGTTACTCGAGGGGGTTCCATACCAACACTGAAGCTTTCTTT CASSYSRGFHTNTEAFF
few TRBJ1-1 NA TRBV29-1 TGCAGCGTTTTCGGGGTAGAGTTGTCGAACACTGAAGCTTTCTTT CSVFGVELSNTEAFF
NA TRBJ2-7 TRBD2 TRBV11-2 TGTGCCAGCAGCTTAGGGACTAGCGGGAGGGGCGAGCAGTACTTC CASSLGTSGRGEQYF
few TRBJ2-7 NA TRBV6-2/TRBV6-3 TGTGCCACCGACCGGGACACAATGTACGAGCAGTACTTC CATDRDTMYEQYF
few TRBJ2-7 TRBD1 TRBV12-3/TRBV12-4 TGTGCCAGCAGTATCTCCGGGACAGGGGGCTACGAGCAGTACTTC CASSISGTGGYEQYF
NA TRBJ2-3 NA TRBV5-1 TGCGTCAGCAGCCGGGACCAAGATACGCAGTATTTT CVSSRDQDTQYF
many TRBJ2-1 TRBD2 TRBV7-9 TGTGCCAGCAGCTCACGCCGAGGCGGGAGCGACGGTGAGCAGTTCTTC CASSSRRGGSDGEQFF
many TRBJ2-7 NA TRBV13 TGTGCCAGCAGCTTAACGGGGAAGGAGCAGTACTTC CASSLTGKEQYF
many TRBJ2-3 NA TRBV6-5 TGTGCCAGCAGTATGAGGAGGGCCACAGATACGCAGTATTTT CASSMRRATDTQYF
few TRBJ1-1 NA TRBV20-1 TGCAGTGCTAGGGGGGGAAGCTTGAACACTGAAGCTTTCTTT CSARGGSLNTEAFF
NA TRBJ2-7 NA TRBV20-1 TGCAGTGCTAATCAACCGGGGACTCCCCGCGAGCAGTACTTC CSANQPGTPREQYF
few TRBJ2-1 TRBD2 TRBV20-1 TGCAGTGCTAGGATGACTAGCGGGAGGGCCCAGTTCTTC CSARMTSGRAQFF
NA TRBJ2-7 TRBD1 TRBV12-3/TRBV12-4 TGTGCCAGCAGTTTTACCACCGGACAGGTACTCTACGAGCAGTACTTC CASSFTTGQVLYEQYF
few TRBJ2-7 TRBD1 TRBV5-6 TGTGCCAGCAGCTCGACCCGACAGGGGTACGAGCAGTACTTC CASSSTRQGYEQYF
few TRBJ1-6 NA TRBV9 TGTGCCAGCAGCGTAGACTTGGGGGATTCACCCCTCCACTTT CASSVDLGDSPLHF
NA TRBJ1-3 NA TRBV6-1 TGTGCCACCCTACGGGACGGGAGAAACACCATATATTTT CATLRDGRNTIYF
few TRBJ2-2 NA TRBV11-3 TGTGCCAGCAGCTTCGGACAAAGCCCCGGGGAGCTGTTTTTT CASSFGQSPGELFF
NA TRBJ2-7 TRBD2 TRBV7-2 TGTGCCAGCAGCCAAGGCGGGGGGTCCTACGAGCAGTACTTC CASSQGGGSYEQYF
many TRBJ2-7 NA TRBV18 TGTGCCAGCTCACCGCCCGCCGGGGCGGCCTACGAGCAGTACTTC CASSPPAGAAYEQYF
NA TRBJ2-7 TRBD1 TRBV28 TGTGCCAGCATCAGGACAGGGAGCTCCTACGAGCAGTACTTC CASIRTGSSYEQYF
NA TRBJ2-7 TRBD2 TRBV3-1 TGTGCCAGCAGGCCTGCCGGGGACAGACTAGCGGGGTCCTACGAGCAGTACTTC CASRPAGDRLAGSYEQYF
many TRBJ2-7 TRBD1 TRBV5-5 TGTGCCAGCAGCTGGGACAGGGTAAACTACGAGCAGTACTTC CASSWDRVNYEQYF
few TRBJ1-3 NA TRBV12-3/TRBV12-4 TGTGCCAGCTTTTCTAGGTCGAGGTCTGGAAACACCATATATTTT CASFSRSRSGNTIYF
few TRBJ2-3 NA TRBV20-1 TGCAGTGGTTGGGGGGATTTAACAGATACGCAGTATTTT CSGWGDLTDTQYF
many TRBJ1-3 NA TRBV28 TGTGCCAGCAGTCCGAATCAGGGCGGGGGAAACACCATATATTTT CASSPNQGGGNTIYF
many TRBJ2-5 TRBD2 TRBV7-2 TGTGCCAGCAGCTCACCGGGACTAGCGGGAGGGCAGACCCAGTACTTC CASSSPGLAGGQTQYF
few TRBJ2-7 TRBD2 TRBV6-6 TGTGCCAGCGGGGGGGATTCACCCTACGAGCAGTACTTC CASGGDSPYEQYF
NA TRBJ1-5 NA TRBV6-2/TRBV6-3 TGTGCCAGCAGTCCGCTACAGGGTTACAATCAGCCCCAGCATTTT CASSPLQGYNQPQHF
few TRBJ2-3 TRBD2 TRBV7-2 TGTGCCAGCAAGATAGCGGGGTGGGCAGATACGCAGTATTTT CASKIAGWADTQYF
few TRBJ1-2 NA TRBV28 TGTGCCAGCAGTTTCCCCGGCTTCGCTAACTATGGCTACACCTTC CASSFPGFANYGYTF
NA TRBJ2-3 TRBD2 TRBV7-8 TGTGCCAGCAGGCCCGGGACTAGCGGATTCTGGGATACGCAGTATTTT CASRPGTSGFWDTQYF
few TRBJ2-2 NA TRBV5-1 TGCGCCAGCAGCTGGACCGGGGAGAGGGCCACGAACACCGGGGAGCTGTTTTTT CASSWTGERATNTGELFF
many TRBJ1-2 TRBD1 TRBV28 TGTGCCAGCAGTACAGGACAGGGGCCCTACTATGGCTACACCTTC CASSTGQGPYYGYTF
NA TRBJ2-2 NA TRBV10-1 TGCGCCAGCAGTTCTAGGACCGGGGAGCTGTTTTTT CASSSRTGELFF